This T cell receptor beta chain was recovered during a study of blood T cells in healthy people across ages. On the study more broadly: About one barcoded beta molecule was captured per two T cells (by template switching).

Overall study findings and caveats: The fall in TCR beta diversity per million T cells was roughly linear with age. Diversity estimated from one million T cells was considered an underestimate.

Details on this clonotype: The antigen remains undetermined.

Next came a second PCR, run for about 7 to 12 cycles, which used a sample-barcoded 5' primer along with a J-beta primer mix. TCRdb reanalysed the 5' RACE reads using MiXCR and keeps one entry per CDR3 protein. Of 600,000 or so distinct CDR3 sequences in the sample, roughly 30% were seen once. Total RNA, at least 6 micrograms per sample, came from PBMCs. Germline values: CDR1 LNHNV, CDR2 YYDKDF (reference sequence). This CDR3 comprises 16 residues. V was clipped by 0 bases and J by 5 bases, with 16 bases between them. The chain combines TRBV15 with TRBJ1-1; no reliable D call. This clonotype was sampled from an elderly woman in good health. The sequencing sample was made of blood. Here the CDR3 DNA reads TGTGCCACCAGCAGAGATTTCGAGACAACGGGGACTGAAGCTTTCTTT. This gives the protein CATSRDFETTGTEAFF.